The rows below give T cell receptor beta chains drawn from one sample of a study of CXCR3-negative and CXCR3-positive naive CD8 T cells. TCRdb re-called the 5' RACE reads; one entry per CDR3 protein, DNA not given. This table holds under 75,000 distinct CDR3 sequences. Input material: naive CXCR3+ CD8+ T cells from blood. The receptors here all came from a human donor in good health. Some clones in this sample may be carry-over from other donors' samples. The CDR3 runs from the conserved cysteine through the conserved F or W.

v_call	j_call	cdr3_aa
TRBV18	TRBJ1-5	CASSTTGGGNNQPQHF
TRBV28	TRBJ2-7	CASSPSTGYEQYF
TRBV20-1	TRBJ2-5	CSARAGGGGETQYF
TRBV12-3/TRBV12-4	TRBJ2-3	CASRAAVSDTQYF
TRBV7-3	TRBJ2-7	CASSQSRGYEQYF
TRBV10-2	TRBJ2-1	CASSEGGTYNEQFF
TRBV29-1	TRBJ2-7	CSVELGETYEQYF
TRBV29-1	TRBJ2-7	CSAPQGNEQYF
TRBV7-8	TRBJ2-1	CASSWGGPDSYNEQFF
TRBV7-3	TRBJ1-1	CASSPRTGMNTEAFF
TRBV7-2	TRBJ1-2	CAQHVGHGDYGYTF
TRBV9	TRBJ2-7	CASSAGTGTPYEQYF
TRBV12-3/TRBV12-4	TRBJ2-3	CASSLRPDTQYF
TRBV7-2	TRBJ1-5	CASSFPGGQPQHF
TRBV6-2/TRBV6-3	TRBJ2-1	CASSRPSGLAGGLYNEQFF
TRBV7-3	TRBJ2-7	CASSLLSGPYEQYF
TRBV20-1	TRBJ1-1	CRGVGDKNTEAFF
TRBV7-9	TRBJ2-7	CASSLIRGEQYF
TRBV20-1	TRBJ2-7	CSARDWEVRVSYEQYF
TRBV12-3/TRBV12-4	TRBJ2-7	CASSPHRDREAEQYF
TRBV12-5	TRBJ2-3	CASGLVLGDTQYF
TRBV13	TRBJ2-1	CASSENLAGVMYEQFF
TRBV15	TRBJ2-2	CATSRDLLAFLGTGELFF
TRBV4-3	TRBJ2-7	CASSQATEPSCEQYF
TRBV11-1	TRBJ2-1	CASSLYSGGANEQFF
TRBV29-1	TRBJ2-2	CSVGRGATGELFF
TRBV19	TRBJ1-1	CASSFRGTEAFF
TRBV12-3/TRBV12-4	TRBJ1-2	CASSFVQGGGYTF
TRBV29-1	TRBJ1-1	CSVEEGGNTEAFF
TRBV4-3	TRBJ1-2	CASSQDLGTGYGYTF
TRBV7-9	TRBJ2-7	CASSPSVQDLRGEQYF
TRBV5-1	TRBJ1-6	CATPNGSYNSPLHF
TRBV29-1	TRBJ2-7	CSVAGSRAEQYF
TRBV28	TRBJ1-2	CASARWGDGYGYTF
TRBV7-2	TRBJ1-1	CASSLGGEAFF
TRBV29-1	TRBJ2-2	CSVVTGDTGELFF
TRBV15	TRBJ1-1	CATSRDVLGVGTEAFF
TRBV11-2	TRBJ1-4	CASSSTDRGEEKLFF
TRBV14	TRBJ1-2	CASSEQGDRGNNYGYTF
TRBV4-3	TRBJ1-1	CASSQIAENTEAFF
TRBV5-1	TRBJ2-7	CASRQGKEQYF
TRBV29-1	TRBJ2-7	CSVEERVNRYEQYF
TRBV14	TRBJ2-7	CASSQRTGAIYEQYF
TRBV4-1	TRBJ1-5	CASSQDSSYSNQPQHF
TRBV7-8	TRBJ2-1	CASSVRYGSSYNEQFF
TRBV4-3	TRBJ1-6	CASSQDGTGQGSPLHF